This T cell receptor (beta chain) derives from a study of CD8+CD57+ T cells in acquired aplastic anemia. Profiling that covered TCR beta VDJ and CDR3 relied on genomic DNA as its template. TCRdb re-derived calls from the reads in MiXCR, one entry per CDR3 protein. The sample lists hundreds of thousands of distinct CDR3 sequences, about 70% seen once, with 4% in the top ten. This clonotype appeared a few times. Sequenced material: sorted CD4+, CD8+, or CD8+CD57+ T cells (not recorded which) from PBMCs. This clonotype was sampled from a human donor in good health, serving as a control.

The CDR3 protein is CASSLDRGVNEKLFF. CDR3 nucleotide sequence: TGTGCCAGCAGCTTGGATCGGGGCGTTAATGAAAAACTGTTTTTT. The chain recombines TRBV5-5 with TRBJ1-4; D perhaps matches TRBD1 (5 bases). The CDR3 has 15 residues. Per the germline V gene, CDR1 is SGHKS and CDR2 is YYEKEE (reference sequence). The V gene lost 0 bases and the J gene lost 4 bases, with 10 bases spanning the gap. The complete variable domain, with remaining parts taken from reference TRBV5-5 and TRBJ1-4, reads DAGVTQSPTHLIKTRGQQVTLRCSPISGHKSVSWYQQVLGQGPQFIFQYYEKEERGRGNFPDRFSARQFPNYSSELNVNALLLGDSALYLCASSLDRGVNEKLFFGSGTQLSVL.